The 27 T cell receptor beta chains below come from one sample, sequenced in a study of T cells in Graves' hyperthyroidism and ophthalmopathy (dated by TCRdb to the late 2010s). The library was prepared using multiplex PCR. The sequencer was an Illumina HiSeq 2000. TCR beta CDR3 regions were amplified from RNA transcripts. The TCR CDR3 was subjected to a first round of RT-PCR using the HTBI primer set and the Qiagen OneStep RT-PCR kit. TCRdb reanalyzed the raw reads on its own, using fastp at Q25 for trimming and MiXCR for clone calling, and kept in-frame beta chains. Rows matching on CDR3 protein sequence are summarized as one entry with the most common DNA and genes. The sample includes some 550,000 distinct CDR3 sequences, with approximately 15% observed a single time. More than 3% of the sample lies in the top ten. The material sequenced was blood. The receptor set was obtained from a woman aged 40 to 50 with Graves' ophthalmopathy.

The rearrangement uses TRBV2 and TRBJ2-7; 7 nucleotides agree with TRBD2. The ends lost 6 bases at V and 0 bases at J; junction bases unmatched: 8. Germline-derived CDR1 and CDR2 are SNHLY and FYNNEI. The CDR3 spans 15 residues. The CDR3 is CASSITSEDSYEQYF. In DNA, the CDR3 is TGTGCCAGCAGCATTACTAGCGAAGACTCCTACGAGCAGTACTTC.

This clonotype came up a few times. V and J are TRBV10-2 and TRBJ1-1, with D possibly matching TRBD1 (5 bases). V lost 6 bases and J lost 1, with 9 bases in between. CDR1 is WSHSY and CDR2 is SAAADI in the germline V gene. The CDR3 length is 13 residues. This CDR3 reads CASRLRENTEAFF. In nucleotides, the CDR3 is TGCGCCAGCAGGCTCAGGGAGAACACTGAAGCTTTCTTT.

This clonotype was observed a handful of times. The chain is built from TRBV27 and TRBJ2-7; perhaps TRBD2 as D (7 bases). V shed 6 bases and J shed 1 base, with 16 bases lying between them. The CDR3 runs to 15 residues. The V gene's germline CDR1 is MNHEY and CDR2 SMNVEV (reference sequence). In DNA, the CDR3 is TGTGCCAGCAGCGTAGGGGGGGAGGCGTCCTACGAGCAGTACTTC. Amino acid sequence: CASSVGGEASYEQYF.

The rearrangement uses TRBV19 and TRBJ2-5; 14 nucleotides line up with TRBD2. The junction had 7 bases not matched to a gene; V was cut back by 5 bases and J by 2 bases. The CDR3 runs 17 residues. Germline V lookup: CDR1 LNHDA, CDR2 SQIVND (reference sequence). CDR3 in DNA: TGTGCCAGTAGTCCGGGACTAGCGGGGGTAGGACAAGAGACCCAGTACTTC. This codes for CASSPGLAGVGQETQYF.

This clonotype was seen at least ten times. The chain combines TRBV28 with TRBJ2-3, with D maybe TRBD2 (5 bases). This CDR3 contains 14 residues. V lost 3 bases, J lost 6 bases, and 13 bases lay in between. CDR1 and CDR2 from the germline V gene are MDHEN and SYDVKM. Here the CDR3 reads CASSFLRTGDTQYF. The CDR3, as DNA: TGTGCCAGCAGTTTCTTGCGGACTGGCGATACGCAGTATTTT. Complete variable domain (other parts from reference TRBV28 and TRBJ2-3): DVKVTQSSRYLVKRTGEKVFLECVQDMDHENMFWYRQDPGLGLRLIYFSYDVKMKEKGDIPEGYSVSREKKERFSLILESASTNQTSMYLCASSFLRTGDTQYFGPGTRLTVL.

V gene TRBV12-3 or TRBV12-4 combines with J gene TRBJ1-2; D perhaps matches TRBD1 (5 bases). V lost 4 bases and J 4 bases, leaving 19 bases between the germline ends. CDR3 length equals 16 residues. CDR3 sequence reads: CASSSETGSASYGYTF. The CDR3 region has the DNA TGTGCCAGCAGTTCGGAAACAGGATCCGCTAGCTATGGCTACACCTTC.

This clonotype was observed many times. The rearrangement joins TRBV9 to TRBJ2-7; 7 nucleotides line up with TRBD1. V shed 3 bases and J 2 bases; nucleotides not matched to a gene: 8. CDR1 and CDR2 (germline): SGDLS, YYNGEE. This CDR3 is 15 amino acids long. The CDR3 DNA reads as TGTGCCAGCAGCGCCGATCAGGGGGAAACCTACGAGCAGTACTTC. It encodes CASSADQGETYEQYF.

The chain links TRBV20-1 to TRBJ2-3; 8 nucleotides match TRBD2. Germline V gene data show CDR1 as DFQATT and CDR2 as SNEGSKA (reference sequence). The ends lost 3 bases at V and 6 bases at J; junction bases unmatched: 2. This CDR3 is 12 amino acids long. For the CDR3, the DNA is TGCAGTGCTAGGGTAGCGGGGGATACGCAGTATTTT. The encoded protein is CSARVAGDTQYF.

This clonotype was recorded many times. The rearrangement links TRBV2 to TRBJ1-2, with D possibly matching TRBD1 (6 bases). Germline V gene data show CDR1 as SNHLY and CDR2 as FYNNEI. The CDR3 covers 14 residues. Trimming removed 6 bases from V and 2 bases from J, with 13 bases in between. CDR3 sequence reads: CASREDSQNYGYTF. The CDR3 DNA reads as TGTGCCAGCAGAGAGGACAGCCAGAACTATGGCTACACCTTC.

Only a few counts were recorded for this clonotype. The V gene is TRBV10-2, the J gene TRBJ2-2; unclear D gene. This CDR3 is 14 amino acids long. From germline, CDR1 is WSHSY and CDR2 SAAADI. The germline V and J ends were trimmed by 3 bases and 8 bases, with 13 bases remaining between them. The CDR3 sequence is CASSDSVDAGELFF. CDR3 coding DNA: TGCGCCAGCAGTGACTCAGTGGACGCGGGGGAGCTGTTTTTT.

This clonotype has at least ten counts. This chain connects TRBV6-2 or TRBV6-3 to TRBJ2-1, with D possibly matching TRBD1 (5 bases). Germline V lookup: CDR1 MNHEY, CDR2 SVGEGT. V was clipped by 6 bases and J by 0 bases, with 18 bases between them. This CDR3 is 17 amino acids long. The CDR3 sequence is CASSRDRARLSYNEQFF. Here the CDR3 DNA reads TGTGCCAGCAGCCGAGACAGAGCTCGACTCTCCTACAATGAGCAGTTCTTC.

This clonotype was observed many times. The chain combines TRBV3-1 with TRBJ2-5, with 13 bases aligning to TRBD2. This CDR3 spans 15 amino acids. Trimming cost V 1 base and J 4 bases; bases outside gene matches: 0. CDR1 is LGHDT and CDR2 is YNNKEL in the germline V gene (reference sequence). The CDR3 bases are TGTGCCAGCAGCCAAGGACTAGCGGGAGGAGAGACCCAGTACTTC. Translating it yields CASSQGLAGGETQYF.

V usage is TRBV7-9 and J usage is TRBJ1-2; 9 bases align to TRBD1. The CDR3 runs 15 residues. V lost 0 bases, J lost 2 bases, and 1 base stayed unmatched. CDR1 is SEHNR, CDR2 FQNEAQ, per germline (reference sequence). The CDR3 protein is CASSLAGQGNYGYTF. DNA for the CDR3: TGTGCCAGCAGCTTAGCTGGACAGGGGAACTATGGCTACACCTTC.

This clonotype was counted many times. The gene calls are TRBV30 and TRBJ2-2, with D perhaps TRBD1 (5 bases). Germline lookup yields CDR1 GTSNPN and CDR2 SVGIG (reference sequence). V was pared by 2 bases and J by 6 bases, with 13 bases between. This CDR3 has 14 amino acids. The CDR3: CAWSPGWLSGELFF. The CDR3 DNA reads as TGTGCCTGGAGTCCAGGGTGGCTTTCCGGGGAGCTGTTTTTT.

Many counts were recorded for this clonotype. The chain is built from TRBV5-8 and TRBJ1-5; no firm D call. V was shortened by 1 base and J by 4 bases, with 15 bases between the two germline ends. The CDR3 extends over 16 amino acids. The germline CDR1 and CDR2 sequences are SGHTS and YDEGEE. Here the CDR3 reads CASSLPRAAWNQPQHF. CDR3 sequence (DNA): TGTGCCAGCAGCTTGCCGCGGGCCGCTTGGAATCAGCCCCAGCATTTT.

The V and J genes are TRBV2 and TRBJ2-1, with 7 bases fitting TRBD2. The germline CDR1 and CDR2 sequences are SNHLY and FYNNEI. There are 14 residues in the CDR3. V was clipped by 6 bases and J by 0 bases; unmatched bases: 2. CDR3 in amino acids: CASSLAVSYNEQFF. The CDR3 region has the DNA TGTGCCAGCAGCCTAGCGGTCTCCTACAATGAGCAGTTCTTC.

This clonotype was observed at least ten times. The V call is TRBV7-2, the J call TRBJ1-2; D is ambiguous. CDR1 SGHTA and CDR2 FQGNSA come from the germline V gene. The germline V and J ends were trimmed by 5 bases and 3 bases, with 10 bases remaining between them. This CDR3 spans 13 amino acids. As DNA, the CDR3 is TGTGCCAGCAGCCGACCCACAGACTATGGCTACACCTTC. Translated, it gives CASSRPTDYGYTF.

Many counts were recorded for this clonotype. This chain uses TRBV5-6 with TRBJ1-1, with D tentatively TRBD1 (6 bases). The germline CDR1 and CDR2 sequences are SGHDT and YYEEEE. The CDR3 contains 14 residues. Trimming stripped 4 bases from V and 1 base from J, with 11 bases between. CDR3 residues: CASSIGQPNTEAFF. CDR3 coding DNA: TGTGCCAGCAGCATCGGACAGCCGAACACTGAAGCTTTCTTT.

This clonotype was found many times. This chain connects TRBV20-1 to TRBJ2-2; no clear D gene. Trimming cost V 5 bases and J 5 bases, with 12 bases left between them. Germline CDR1 reads DFQATT; CDR2 reads SNEGSKA (reference sequence). The CDR3 contains 13 residues. Written as DNA, the CDR3 is TGCAGTGCTCGTCGGATGGTAACCGGGGAGCTGTTTTTT. This sequence encodes CSARRMVTGELFF.

Only a few counts were recorded for this clonotype. The rearrangement links TRBV5-4 to TRBJ2-5; TRBD1 matches at 7 bases. Germline-derived CDR1 and CDR2 are SGHNT and YYREEE (reference sequence). The CDR3 contains 14 residues. V lost 5 bases and J lost 5; bases outside the gene matches: 9. CDR3 bases: TGTGCCAGCAGTTATCACAGGGGATTTGAGACCCAGTACTTC. Protein: CASSYHRGFETQYF. Full variable domain (missing parts from reference TRBV5-4 and TRBJ2-5): ETGVTQSPTHLIKTRGQQVTLRCSSQSGHNTVSWYQQALGQGPQFIFQYYREEENGRGNFPPRFSGLQFPNYSSELNVNALELDDSALYLCASSYHRGFETQYFGPGTRLLVL.

The chain combines TRBV2 with TRBJ2-2; 7 nucleotides match TRBD2. Germline assignment: CDR1 SNHLY and CDR2 FYNNEI. CDR3 length: 13 amino acids. The CDR3 nucleotides read TGTGCGAGCCGCATCCGGGGGGCCGGGGAGCTGTTTTTT. This encodes CASRIRGAGELFF.

This clonotype has a count of ten or more. The chain links TRBV6-5 to TRBJ1-1, with D tentatively TRBD1 (5 bases). Trimming took off 2 bases at V and 2 bases at J, with 9 bases between the two ends. The CDR3 is made up of 14 amino acids. Germline CDR1 and CDR2: MNHEY and SVGAGI. The CDR3 reads CASSYQTVNTEAFF. The CDR3 bases are TGTGCCAGCAGTTACCAGACAGTTAACACTGAAGCTTTCTTT.

As regards this clonotype: This may stem from a read error, because a much larger clone lies one nucleotide away. The genes are TRBV5-1 and TRBJ2-5; TRBD1 aligns across 7 bases. The better agreement between TRBJ2-1 and the DNA end casts doubt on the J call. The CDR3 has 14 amino acids. Germline values: CDR1 SGHRS, CDR2 YFSETQ. The CDR3 protein is CASSFGQAWETQFF. The CDR3 DNA is TGCGCCAGCAGCTTCGGACAGGCCTGGGAGACCCAGTTCTTC.

Ten or more counts support this clonotype. The chain recombines TRBV6-1 with TRBJ2-5, with D possibly being TRBD1 (6 bases). The CDR3 totals 14 residues. Germline values: CDR1 MNHNS, CDR2 SASEGT. The V and J ends lost 5 bases and 5 bases respectively, with 15 bases between them. The CDR3 coding sequence is TGTGCCAGCAGTTCCTACAGGGTGAAGGAGACCCAGTACTTC. Amino acids: CASSSYRVKETQYF.

This clonotype came up many times. The chain is built from TRBV2 and TRBJ2-1; perhaps D is TRBD1 or TRBD2 (6 bases each). Trimming removed 3 bases from V and 8 bases from J, with 11 bases in between. This CDR3 has 13 amino acids. Germline V gene sequence: CDR1 SNHLY, CDR2 FYNNEI. The CDR3 loop is CASSEVGGDEQFF. The CDR3 coding sequence is TGTGCCAGCAGTGAGGTGGGGGGCGATGAGCAGTTCTTC.

This clonotype was seen ten or more times. The chain is built from TRBV7-3 and TRBJ2-1; D remains ambiguous. The V end was cut by 5 bases, the J end by 0 bases, with 11 bases between. CDR1 and CDR2 from the germline V gene are SGHTA and FQGTGA. The CDR3 is made up of 15 amino acids. CDR3 in amino acids: CASSPFAGSYNEQFF. CDR3 in DNA: TGTGCCAGCAGCCCCTTTGCAGGCTCCTACAATGAGCAGTTCTTC.

This clonotype was seen at least ten times. The chain recombines TRBV20-1 with TRBJ2-7; no clear D gene. This CDR3 has 12 residues. Germline CDR1 DFQATT, CDR2 SNEGSKA (reference sequence). V was shortened by 3 bases and J by 3 bases, with 9 bases between the two germline ends. The CDR3 coding sequence is TGCAGTGCTAGCGGCAGGATCTACGAGCAGTACTTC. Translating it yields CSASGRIYEQYF.